The rows below give T cell receptor beta chains drawn from one sample of a study of T cell changes during pregnancy in multiple sclerosis. TCRdb keeps only in-frame clones here, not all; method: immunoSEQ multiplex PCR. The sample records around 80,000 clones, approximately 90% being singletons. Here the sequenced sample was peripheral blood, taken before pregnancy. Receptors originate from a female donor with multiple sclerosis, enrolled in a pregnancy study. CDR3s leave out the opening cysteine and the closing phenylalanine or tryptophan. The order of the fields is V gene, J gene, CDR3 protein.

TRBV6-5	TRBJ2-3	ASISLSGNTDTQY
TRBV4-1	TRBJ2-5	ASSQELSVGGPLETQY
TRBV4-2	TRBJ2-7	ASSQDLLESYEQY
TRBV4-1	TRBJ1-1	ASSQSGTGDDTEAF
TRBV7-6	TRBJ2-5	ASSGRTSGGQETQY
TRBV2	TRBJ2-2	AINRGGKNGELF
TRBV4-2	TRBJ1-1	ASSQGTGGNTEAF
TRBV25-1	TRBJ1-6	ASRGTGNSPLH
TRBV6-5	TRBJ2-1	ASSYSIQGQGNEQF
TRBV27	-	ASSSGGQPQY
TRBV14	TRBJ2-7	ASSPEWGLGYEQY
TRBV7-9	TRBJ2-1	ASSPDVSYNEQF
TRBV6-5	TRBJ1-3	ASSLVSSGNTIY
TRBV27	TRBJ1-2	ASRLTGGRVNYGYT
TRBV7-3	TRBJ1-6	ASSLNGRGLLSNNSPLH
TRBV2	TRBJ1-3	ASGSDGDSGNTIY
TRBV30	TRBJ1-2	AWSDRVDYGYT
TRBV27	TRBJ2-2	ASITPRAGELF
TRBV6-1	TRBJ1-5	ASRKQGNQPQH
TRBV18	TRBJ2-2	ASSPGSGTGELF
TRBV6-4	TRBJ2-3	ASSMTGLSTDTQY
TRBV4-2	TRBJ1-1	ASSPSGSVMNTEAF
TRBV27	TRBJ2-3	ASSWGGTDTQY
TRBV30	TRBJ2-3	AWSRLHTDTQY